The 26 T cell receptor beta chains listed next were all sequenced from one sample in a study of T cell repertoires in cytomegalovirus infection. TCRdb re-analysed the reads in MiXCR, keeping a single row per CDR3 protein. The sample yields under 100,000 distinct CDR3 sequences, 3.7% seen once. Sequencing was carried out using PBMCs. These TCRs come from a human donor in good health (CMV status not recorded). Some clones in this sample may be carry-over from other donors' samples.

In this sample, this clonotype turned up many times. A read error may account for a junction end that differs from germline. J is TRBJ2-5 and V is TRBV7-7, with D perhaps matching TRBD1 (6 bases). Germline-derived CDR1 and CDR2 are SSHAT and FNYEAQ (reference sequence). The CDR3 contains 15 residues. The CDR3 loop is CASSLLGGQGETQYF. As DNA, the CDR3 is TGTGCTAGCAGCTTACTGGGTGGCCAGGGGGAGACCCAGTACTTC.

There are many counts of this clonotype. The chain joins TRBV6-5 to TRBJ1-5; no clear D gene. Germline values: CDR1 MNHEY, CDR2 SVGAGI. Trimming removed 2 bases from V and 3 bases from J, with 8 bases in between. The CDR3 covers 14 residues. CDR3 region: CASSYASHNQPQHF. The CDR3 coding sequence is TGTGCCAGCAGTTACGCGTCCCACAATCAGCCCCAGCATTTT.

Remarks on this clonotype: Its ends do not fully match the called genes, so a read error is possible. The gene calls are TRBV6-6 and TRBJ1-1; D uncertain. Germline V gene data show CDR1 as MNHNY and CDR2 as SVGAGI (reference sequence). The CDR3 runs 14 residues. The DNA for the CDR3 is TGCTCCAGCAGTTACTCGAGTCCGGACACTGAAGCTTTCTTT. Its protein is CSSSYSSPDTEAFF.

This clonotype was picked up many times. This chain connects TRBV6-2 or TRBV6-3 to TRBJ1-2, with D maybe TRBD1 (5 bases). CDR1 and CDR2 from the germline V gene are MNHEY and SVGEGT. V gave up 2 bases and J gave up 8 bases, with 15 bases separating them. The CDR3 is 14 residues long. CDR3 residues: CASSYAGTSGGYTF. CDR3 in DNA: TGTGCCAGCAGTTACGCCGGGACCTCGGGAGGCTACACCTTC.

There are many counts of this clonotype. The CDR3 nucleotides are TGCAGCGTTAACGGACAGGCCGCTGAAGCTTTCTTT. It specifies CSVNGQAAEAFF. This chain joins TRBV29-1 and TRBJ1-1; 7 bases map to TRBD1. The trim removed 5 bases at V and 6 bases at J, leaving 6 bases unmatched. CDR3 length equals 12 residues. Germline-derived CDR1 and CDR2 are SQVTM and ANQGSEA.

This clonotype was seen ten or more times. This rearrangement joins TRBV7-8 to TRBJ2-1, with D unresolved. The ends were cut back, 7 bases at V and 0 bases at J, with 10 bases in the middle. CDR1 and CDR2 from the germline V gene are SGHVS and FQNEAQ. The CDR3 loop spans 14 amino acids. The CDR3 here is CASTQIGSYNEQFF. The DNA of the CDR3 is TGTGCCAGCACCCAGATCGGCTCCTACAATGAGCAGTTCTTC.

In its sample, this clonotype was seen many times. The rearrangement links TRBV6-1 to TRBJ1-1; 9 bases align to TRBD1. This CDR3 spans 16 amino acids. Per the germline V gene, CDR1 is MNHNS and CDR2 is SASEGT. The V segment lost 3 bases and the J segment 6 bases; nucleotides outside the gene matches: 11. CDR3 bases: TGTGCCAGCAGTGATGGGCCGGGACAGGGAGGTGCTGAAGCTTTCTTT. It codes for CASSDGPGQGGAEAFF.

This clonotype was found many times. This rearrangement joins TRBV12-3 or TRBV12-4 to TRBJ2-7; no definite D call. CDR3 length: 16 amino acids. The V and J ends lost 5 bases and 3 bases respectively, with 20 bases between them. In nucleotides, the CDR3 is TGTGCCAGCAGTGGACGGACGAAGTCAAAGAACTACGAGCAGTACTTC. This codes for CASSGRTKSKNYEQYF.

This clonotype has a count of ten or more. V gene TRBV7-8 combines with J gene TRBJ1-1; D remains ambiguous. This CDR3 is built from 14 residues. With 2 bases removed from V and 5 bases from J, the gap between germline ends came to 12 bases. Germline V lookup: CDR1 SGHVS, CDR2 FQNEAQ. Written as DNA, the CDR3 is TGTGCCAGCAGCTTATTGGTATGGGAAACTGAAGCTTTCTTT. Its translation is CASSLLVWETEAFF.

This clonotype was counted at least ten times. The rearrangement links TRBV7-2 to TRBJ2-3; 7 bases are a match to TRBD2. V shed 5 bases and J 12 bases; nucleotides not matched to a gene: 8. The CDR3 covers 12 residues. Germline V gene lookup returns CDR1 SGHTA and CDR2 FQGNSA. The CDR3 DNA is TGTGCCAGCAGCAGCGGGGCGAGATCACAGTATTTT. Translation: CASSSGARSQYF. The full variable domain, completed using reference TRBV7-2 and TRBJ2-3, is GAGVSQSPSNKVTEKGKDVELRCDPISGHTALYWYRQSLGQGLEFLIYFQGNSAPDKSGLPSDRFSAERTGGSVSTLTIQRTQQEDSAVYLCASSSGARSQYFGPGTRLTVL.

This clonotype came up many times. The rearrangement joins TRBV6-2 or TRBV6-3 to TRBJ2-7, with D perhaps TRBD1 (6 bases). This CDR3 spans 13 amino acids. The germline CDR1 and CDR2 sequences are MNHEY and SVGEGT. The ends were cut back, 6 bases at V and 2 bases at J, with 11 bases in the middle. This CDR3 reads CASSRDRTYEQYF. The CDR3 bases are TGTGCCAGCAGCCGCGACAGGACCTACGAGCAGTACTTC.

This clonotype was seen at least ten times. The rearrangement uses TRBV15 and TRBJ1-1, with TRBD1 matching 7 bases. CDR3 length: 13 amino acids. Per the germline V gene, CDR1 is LNHNV and CDR2 is YYDKDF (reference sequence). After removal of 7 bases from V and 8 bases from J, the junction contained 10 bases not matched to a gene. CDR3 sequence (DNA): TGTGCCACCACCGTCGGACAGGCGACCGAAGCTTTCTTT. Encoded protein: CATTVGQATEAFF.

This clonotype was seen at least ten times. V is TRBV4-1 and J is TRBJ1-3, with TRBD1 as a possible D gene (6 bases). The ends were cut back, 2 bases at V and 3 bases at J, with 14 bases in the middle. CDR3 length: 16 residues. The germline V gene encodes CDR1 MGHRA and CDR2 YSYEKL. The DNA of the CDR3 is TGCGCCAGCAGCCAATCCACTGGACAGAATGGAAACACCATATATTTT. This encodes CASSQSTGQNGNTIYF.

This clonotype was found many times. The chain combines TRBV5-4 with TRBJ1-2, with D uncertain. Germline assignment: CDR1 SGHNT and CDR2 YYREEE (reference sequence). The CDR3 extends over 13 amino acids. The V and J ends lost 0 bases and 13 bases respectively, with 16 bases between them. In DNA, the CDR3 is TGTGCCAGCAGCTTGGATTGGCAGCTCCTCATCACCTTC. It codes for CASSLDWQLLITF.

This clonotype has at least ten counts. V usage is TRBV27 and J usage is TRBJ1-5; D call uncertain. The CDR3 has 17 amino acids. Looked up from germline, CDR1 is MNHEY and CDR2 is SMNVEV (reference sequence). V was shortened by 8 bases and J by 2 bases, with 22 bases between the two germline ends. The CDR3 nucleotides are TGTGCCAGCCAAAACATTGGCACGGGAGGAGGCAATCAGCCCCAGCATTTT. This sequence encodes CASQNIGTGGGNQPQHF.

This clonotype was observed many times. This chain connects TRBV28 to TRBJ2-7, with 10 bases aligning to TRBD1. This CDR3 contains 14 residues. The V and J ends lost 4 bases and 2 bases, in that order; junction bases with no gene match: 2. Looked up from germline, CDR1 is MDHEN and CDR2 is SYDVKM. CDR3 sequence reads: CASSSTGGPYEQYF. In nucleotides, the CDR3 is TGTGCCAGCAGTTCGACAGGGGGCCCCTACGAGCAGTACTTC.

This clonotype was observed many times. The chain links TRBV20-1 to TRBJ2-7; a possible D gene is TRBD1 (5 bases). CDR3 length: 12 amino acids. V lost 3 bases to trimming and J lost 3 bases, with 9 bases between them. Per the germline V gene, CDR1 is DFQATT and CDR2 is SNEGSKA (reference sequence). This CDR3 reads CSASRVVYEQYF. CDR3 DNA sequence: TGCAGTGCTAGCAGGGTCGTCTACGAGCAGTACTTC.

This clonotype was detected ten times or more. This chain connects TRBV4-1 to TRBJ2-3, with 8 bases fitting TRBD1. Per the germline V gene, CDR1 is MGHRA and CDR2 is YSYEKL. V was clipped by 1 base and J by 4 bases; unmatched bases: 4. The CDR3 is made up of 15 amino acids. The CDR3 DNA reads TGCGCCAGCAGCCAAGTACCACAGGGGGCAGATACGCAGTATTTT. As protein: CASSQVPQGADTQYF.

This clonotype showed up many times. The gene calls are TRBV7-9 and TRBJ1-2, with a possible D match to TRBD1 (5 bases). V shed 4 bases and J shed 0 bases, with 15 bases lying between them. The CDR3 runs 16 residues. The germline gives CDR1 SEHNR, CDR2 FQNEAQ (reference sequence). The CDR3 spells CASSSSFQGANYGYTF. The CDR3 region has the DNA TGTGCCAGCAGCTCATCCTTCCAGGGAGCTAACTATGGCTACACCTTC.

This clonotype was seen ten or more times. This chain's CDR3 is CASSYEGTVRPQHF. CDR3 nucleotide sequence: TGTGCCAGCAGTTACGAGGGGACTGTAAGGCCCCAGCATTTT. The chain uses TRBV6-2 or TRBV6-3 and TRBJ1-5, with TRBD1 as a possible D gene (5 bases). The CDR3 covers 14 residues. Trimming took 2 bases from V and 9 from J, leaving 14 bases between them. Germline CDR1 reads MNHEY; CDR2 reads SVGEGT.

This clonotype was counted ten times or more. The genes are TRBV6-2 or TRBV6-3 and TRBJ1-2, with a weak D call TRBD1 (5 bases). This CDR3 comprises 13 residues. Germline lookup yields CDR1 MNHEY and CDR2 SVGEGT. V was trimmed by 2 bases and J by 7 bases, leaving 11 bases between them. CDR3 residues: CASSYGTPGGYTF. The CDR3 DNA reads as TGTGCCAGCAGTTACGGGACTCCGGGTGGCTACACCTTC.

Ten or more counts support this clonotype. The J gene is TRBJ2-1, the V gene TRBV7-3; unclear D gene. In germline, CDR1 is SGHTA, CDR2 FQGTGA. V lost 0 bases and J lost 10, with 10 bases in between. The CDR3 contains 13 residues. The DNA of the CDR3 is TGTGCCAGCAGCTTAACAGGCAATTCCGAGCAGTTCTTC. Amino acid sequence: CASSLTGNSEQFF.

This clonotype was seen repeatedly, ten times or more. V gene TRBV4-2 combines with J gene TRBJ2-1; 12 bases match TRBD2. Germline V gene data show CDR1 as LGHNA and CDR2 as YNFKEQ. Unmatched junction bases numbered 9, after V lost 8 bases and J lost 7 bases. The CDR3 totals 15 residues. Written as DNA, the CDR3 is TGTGCCAGCCGACCCCAGGGACTAGCGGGTAATGAGCAGTTCTTC. Protein product: CASRPQGLAGNEQFF.

This clonotype was observed many times. The genes are TRBV28 and TRBJ1-1; D unclear. Germline CDR1 MDHEN, CDR2 SYDVKM. The CDR3 spans 14 residues. V was cut by 5 bases and J by 4 bases, with 14 bases left in between. This CDR3 is CASSIVIEGTEAFF. CDR3 bases: TGTGCCAGCAGTATCGTAATTGAGGGCACTGAAGCTTTCTTT.

This clonotype appeared many times. This sequence joins TRBV11-2 and TRBJ2-7; TRBD1 might be the D (5 bases). The V gene lost 2 bases and the J gene lost 2 bases, with 13 bases spanning the gap. The length of the CDR3 is 15 residues. Germline CDR1 SGHAT, CDR2 FQNNGV. CDR3 region: CASSLLSDRTYEQYF. CDR3 DNA sequence: TGTGCCAGCAGCTTACTTTCAGACAGAACCTACGAGCAGTACTTC.

This clonotype came up many times. The chain uses TRBV5-5 and TRBJ1-4; no firm D call. V was clipped by 4 bases and J by 7 bases, with 8 bases between them. Looked up from germline, CDR1 is SGHKS and CDR2 is YYEKEE (reference sequence). The CDR3 runs to 12 residues. The CDR3 DNA reads as TGTGCCAGCAGCCCTAGGGTTGAAAAACTGTTTTTT. As protein: CASSPRVEKLFF.